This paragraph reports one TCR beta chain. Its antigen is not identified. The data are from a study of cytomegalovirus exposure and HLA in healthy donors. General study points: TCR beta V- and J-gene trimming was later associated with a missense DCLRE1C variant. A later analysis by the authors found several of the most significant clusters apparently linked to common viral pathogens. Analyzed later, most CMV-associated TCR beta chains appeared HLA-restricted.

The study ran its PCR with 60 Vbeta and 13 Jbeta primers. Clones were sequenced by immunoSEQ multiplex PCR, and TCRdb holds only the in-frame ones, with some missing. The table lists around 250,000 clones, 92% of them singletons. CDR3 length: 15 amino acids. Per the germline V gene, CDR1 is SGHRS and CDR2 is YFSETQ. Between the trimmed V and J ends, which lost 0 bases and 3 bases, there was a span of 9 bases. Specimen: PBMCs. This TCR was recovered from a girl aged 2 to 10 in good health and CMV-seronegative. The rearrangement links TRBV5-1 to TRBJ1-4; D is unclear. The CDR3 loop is CASSLGRDANEKLFF. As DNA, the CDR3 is TGCGCCAGCAGCTTGGGCCGGGATGCTAATGAAAAACTGTTTTTT.